This passage covers 12 T cell receptor beta chains from one sample sequenced in a study of graft-versus-host responses after intestinal transplantation. Repertoires were generated with immunoSEQ multiplex PCR, while TCRdb's copy carries only in-frame clones and drops some. Of over 85,000 clones listed, approximately 92% are singletons. These receptors have no identified antigens. Sequenced here: unstimulated CD8+ T cells sorted from spleen or lymph node cells, sampled before intestinal transplant. Receptors originate from a human donor who received an intestinal transplant.

This chain uses TRBV29-1 with TRBJ1-1; D remains ambiguous. From germline, CDR1 is SQVTM and CDR2 ANQGSEA. The ends were cut back, 1 base at V and 3 bases at J, with 9 bases in the middle. CDR3 length: 13 amino acids. The CDR3 DNA is TGCAGCGTTGAAGCACCTTCTGACACTGAAGCTTTCTTT. Protein sequence: CSVEAPSDTEAFF.

For this clone: The sample holds other DNA sequences that translate to the same CDR3. This chain joins TRBV11-2 and TRBJ2-7; no definite D call. The CDR3 covers 11 residues. The germline gives CDR1 SGHAT, CDR2 FQNNGV. Trimming took 5 bases from V and 3 from J, leaving 5 bases between them. The CDR3 DNA follows: TGTGCCAGCAGCCTTCGCTACGAGCAGTACTTC. This translates into CASSLRYEQYF.

The rearrangement uses TRBV28 and TRBJ2-1; 9 bases line up with TRBD2. V lost 6 bases, J lost 4 bases, and 10 bases stayed unmatched. The CDR3 consists of 16 residues. CDR1 and CDR2 (germline): MDHEN, SYDVKM. The CDR3 DNA reads TGTGCCAGCAGCTCACTCATACTAGCGGGTTACAATGAGCAGTTCTTC. Its translation is CASSSLILAGYNEQFF.

This CDR3 reads CASSTQRAGGDTDTQYF. The CDR3 coding sequence is TGTGCCAGCAGCACCCAAAGGGCAGGGGGTGACACAGATACGCAGTATTTT. The chain is built from TRBV7-8 and TRBJ2-3, with 7 nucleotides matching TRBD1. The CDR3 consists of 17 residues. Unmatched junction bases numbered 13, after V lost 5 bases and J lost 2 bases. CDR1 and CDR2 from the germline V gene are SGHVS and FQNEAQ. Filled out from reference TRBV7-8 and TRBJ2-3, the complete variable domain reads GAGVSQSPRYKVAKRGQDVALRCDPISGHVSLFWYQQALGQGPEFLTYFQNEAQLDKSGLPSDRFFAERPEGSVSTLKIQRTQQEDSAVYLCASSTQRAGGDTDTQYFGPGTRLTVL.

The V gene is TRBV7-6, the J gene TRBJ1-1; D might be TRBD1 (6 bases). This CDR3 has 14 residues. In germline, CDR1 is SGHVS, CDR2 FNYEAQ. Trimming took 4 bases from V and 1 from J, leaving 10 bases between them. DNA for the CDR3: TGTGCCAGCAGCTCAAAACAGGGGAACACTGAAGCTTTCTTT. Amino acid sequence: CASSSKQGNTEAFF.

The rearrangement uses TRBV27 and TRBJ1-2, with D possibly TRBD1 on 5 matching bases. V shed 8 bases and J shed 8 bases, with 12 bases lying between them. Germline lookup yields CDR1 MNHEY and CDR2 SMNVEV (reference sequence). This CDR3 has 11 amino acids. CDR3 sequence: CASGPRGGYTF. The CDR3 coding sequence is TGTGCCAGCGGTCCTCGGGGGGGCTACACCTTC.

This chain joins TRBV9 and TRBJ2-1; D unresolved. The V and J ends lost 0 bases and 6 bases respectively, with 10 bases between them. The CDR3 is 14 amino acids. Germline assignment: CDR1 SGDLS and CDR2 YYNGEE. For the CDR3, the DNA is TGTGCCAGCAGCGTAGGCCCAGGAACCAATGAGCAGTTCTTC. Translated, it gives CASSVGPGTNEQFF.

This clone was observed a single time. The chain has TRBV10-3 and TRBJ1-2, with D perhaps matching TRBD1 (5 bases). V was trimmed by 8 bases and J by 6 bases, leaving 19 bases between them. The germline V gene encodes CDR1 ENHRY and CDR2 SYGVKD. The CDR3 covers 14 residues. The chain's CDR3 is CAISLGSSGDGYTF. CDR3 in DNA: TGTGCCATCTCCTTGGGGTCCTCGGGGGATGGCTACACCTTC.

The genes are TRBV27 and TRBJ2-7; D ambiguous. The CDR3 loop spans 14 amino acids. V dropped 2 bases and J dropped 4 bases, with 12 bases sitting between them. Germline values: CDR1 MNHEY, CDR2 SMNVEV (reference sequence). CDR3 loop: CASSLAFTAYEQYF. In nucleotides, the CDR3 is TGTGCCAGCAGTTTAGCTTTCACAGCGTACGAGCAGTACTTC.

V and J are TRBV28 and TRBJ2-7, with TRBD1 matching 9 bases. Germline assignment: CDR1 MDHEN and CDR2 SYDVKM. Trimming took 6 bases from V and 3 from J; bases not matched to a gene: 9. The CDR3 runs to 15 residues. The CDR3 DNA follows: TGTGCCAGCAGGAATGGGACAGGGACATTCTACGAGCAGTACTTC. Translated, it gives CASRNGTGTFYEQYF.

The genes are TRBV10-3 and TRBJ2-7, with D possibly TRBD2 on 5 matching bases. This CDR3 comprises 14 residues. Germline values: CDR1 ENHRY, CDR2 SYGVKD. The V end was cut by 4 bases, the J end by 10 bases, with 20 bases between. The CDR3 loop reads CAISGELVEPSQYF. CDR3 DNA sequence: TGTGCCATCAGTGGGGAGTTAGTCGAACCTTCCCAGTACTTC.

The chain recombines TRBV10-1 with TRBJ2-2; TRBD1 matches 9 bases. The CDR3 has 18 amino acids. Germline CDR1 is WNHNN and CDR2 is SYGVQD (reference sequence). The junction had 8 bases not matched to a gene; V was cut back by 2 bases and J by 1 base. As DNA, the CDR3 is TGCGCCAGCAGTGAGCGGGCCGGGACAGGGATGAACACCGGGGAGCTGTTTTTT. It is translated as CASSERAGTGMNTGELFF.